This TCR beta chain was recorded in a study of T-cell reconstitution after alpha-beta-depleted transplantation in children (dated by TCRdb to 2016 to 2017). Some background on the complete study: Using TCR repertoire profiling, the study quantitatively followed how T-cell immune reconstitution unfolded in children after TCRalphabeta/CD19-depleted allogeneic hematopoietic cell transplantation. Study-wide findings and limitations: Over subsequent months, a decline in hyperexpanded clone frequencies was noted, and after one year, T-cell counts and TCRbeta diversity were mostly ascribed to newly produced T cells. In some patients, the high TCRbeta diversity seen at day 60 was put down to recipient T cells and intrathymic progenitors that had survived conditioning. The apparently early alphabetaT-cell count recovery about two months after transplant was reportedly dependent on only several hundred rapidly expanded clones derived from non-depleted graft cells.

Including the terminal cysteine and phenylalanine, the CDR3 comprises 13 residues. The DNA shown is the 39-base CDR3, in frame from base 1. CDR1 ENHRY and CDR2 SYGVKD were looked up in the germline V gene. V loses 3 bases of germline sequence and J loses 4 bases, and the interval between the two ends is 9 bases. This clonotype was observed a handful of times. The clone's antigen remains unknown. No base-level quality is on record; no much larger clone is a single base apart. The treatment or condition label, as the study defines it: allogeneic hematopoietic cell transplantation with graft depleted of TCRalphabeta T cells and CD19 B cells. The transplant recipients were children given TCRalphabeta/CD19-depleted allogeneic hematopoietic cell grafts. Library generation was performed with PCR. Data came from an Illumina HiSeq 2500. TCR libraries were prepared with molecular barcoding, using unique molecular identifiers to normalize TCRbeta repertoire quantification. TCRdb reprocessing: public reads trimmed at Q25 with fastp, clones called with MiXCR, in-frame beta chains kept. Every distinct CDR3 protein forms one entry, paired with its most common genes and DNA. For this sample there are hundreds of thousands of distinct CDR3 sequences; roughly 14% appear just once. Around 0.8% of the sample belongs to the ten largest clones.

The sequenced sample was PBMCs, obtained before TCRalphabeta/CD19-depleted stem cell transplant. This sequence originates from a girl aged 2 to 10 with congenital amegakaryocytic thrombocytopenia, due to receive a stem cell transplant. The chain uses TRBV10-3 and TRBJ2-5, with the D gene not clear enough to name. The CDR3: CAISERQAETQYF. At the DNA level, the sequence is TGTGCCATCAGTGAACGGCAGGCAGAGACCCAGTACTTC.